This T cell receptor beta chain derives from a study of blood T cell repertoires in COVID-19. Study-wide context: Nucleic acid was either cDNA or gDNA, and it came from T cells, B-cell-depleted T cells, or PBMCs.

Deletions cut 5 bases from V and 3 bases from J, with 17 bases between. In germline, CDR1 is SGHRS, CDR2 YFSETQ. This CDR3 has 16 residues. In the study's own analysis: Estimation of nucleated cell counts relied on the amplification of reference gene primers. The method was immunoSEQ multiplex PCR; TCRdb's version includes in-frame clones alone and lacks a portion of them. The D gene and trimming were derived from the DNA, and the V and J assignments and clone size from that table. This table holds approximately 260,000 clones, 87% found once. This rearrangement joins TRBV5-1 to TRBJ2-2; a weak D match, TRBD2 (6 bases). This TCR came from a man between 60 and 70 years old who had recovered from COVID-19. The specimen sequenced was peripheral blood. The CDR3 sequence is CASRYPGTEDTGELFF. The DNA for the CDR3 is TGCGCCAGCAGATACCCCGGGACTGAGGACACCGGGGAGCTGTTTTTT.